A selection of T cell receptor beta chains follows, all from one sample in a study of shared clonotypes between healthy human individuals. Assay used: immunoSEQ multiplex PCR; TCRdb lists only in-frame clones, some missing. The profile shows 2.3 million or so clones, approximately 95% of them singletons. Sequencing was performed on naive CD4+ T cells from PBMCs. These receptors all stem from a man younger than 35 in good health. Some clones in this sample may be carry-over from other donors' samples. CDR3s include the opening cysteine and the closing phenylalanine or tryptophan. Fields, in order: D gene, V gene, J gene, clone size, CDR3 DNA, CDR3 protein. D genes are given only for firm matches. Clone size is not always given. Where it is, it says once, few, many or a class for expanded clones.

D gene: NA; V gene: TRBV4-2; J gene: TRBJ2-7; clone size: NA; CDR3 DNA: TGTGCCAGCAGCCCAGGCACTAGTTACTACGAGCAGTACTTC; CDR3 protein: CASSPGTSYYEQYF
D gene: NA; V gene: TRBV5-1; J gene: TRBJ2-2; clone size: NA; CDR3 DNA: TGCGCCAGCACCATTGGGCGGGCCAGGGAGGCCGGGGAGCTGTTTTTT; CDR3 protein: CASTIGRAREAGELFF
D gene: TRBD1; V gene: TRBV19; J gene: TRBJ1-1; clone size: NA; CDR3 DNA: TGTGCCACCGCGGGACAGGGAAGGGAAGCTTTCTTT; CDR3 protein: CATAGQGREAFF
D gene: TRBD1; V gene: TRBV6-6; J gene: TRBJ2-2; clone size: NA; CDR3 DNA: TGTGCCAGCAGTATACAGGGGGCGGACACCGGGGAGCTGTTTTTT; CDR3 protein: CASSIQGADTGELFF
D gene: NA; V gene: TRBV7-9; J gene: TRBJ1-1; clone size: NA; CDR3 DNA: TGTGCCAGCAGCAGATCCTTCGGGACGGGGATAGCGGGTGGCACTGAAGCTTTCTTT; CDR3 protein: CASSRSFGTGIAGGTEAFF
D gene: NA; V gene: TRBV7-8; J gene: TRBJ1-1; clone size: NA; CDR3 DNA: TGTGCCAGCAGCTTAGTACGGAACACTGAAGCTTTCTTT; CDR3 protein: CASSLVRNTEAFF
D gene: TRBD1; V gene: TRBV28; J gene: TRBJ2-7; clone size: NA; CDR3 DNA: TGTGCCAGCAGGATTGGGACAGGGGGCCCCTACGAGCAGTACTTC; CDR3 protein: CASRIGTGGPYEQYF
D gene: NA; V gene: TRBV7-4; J gene: TRBJ2-1; clone size: NA; CDR3 DNA: TGTGCCAGCAGCTTAGATTACCCGGGATCTTGCCTTTTAGAGCAGTTCTTC; CDR3 protein: CASSLDYPGSCLLEQFF
D gene: NA; V gene: TRBV5-4; J gene: TRBJ1-2; clone size: NA; CDR3 DNA: TGTGCCAGCAGCTTGGGCAGGGTGGACTATGGCTACACCTTC; CDR3 protein: CASSLGRVDYGYTF
D gene: NA; V gene: TRBV30; J gene: TRBJ2-3; clone size: NA; CDR3 DNA: TGTGCCTGGAGCTACTACGGGGATACGCAGTATTTT; CDR3 protein: CAWSYYGDTQYF
D gene: NA; V gene: TRBV2; J gene: TRBJ2-2; clone size: NA; CDR3 DNA: TGTGCCAGCAGTGTGGTCGGGGAGCTGTTTTTT; CDR3 protein: CASSVVGELFF
D gene: NA; V gene: TRBV25-1; J gene: TRBJ1-1; clone size: NA; CDR3 DNA: TGTGCCAGCAGTGAATATGGAGGGGTGGGGACTGAAGCTTTCTTT; CDR3 protein: CASSEYGGVGTEAFF
D gene: TRBD2; V gene: TRBV9; J gene: TRBJ2-3; clone size: NA; CDR3 DNA: TGTGCCAGCAGCGAGGGGCCCGGACTAGCGCTGACAGATACGCAGTATTTT; CDR3 protein: CASSEGPGLALTDTQYF
D gene: TRBD1; V gene: TRBV29-1; J gene: TRBJ2-3; clone size: NA; CDR3 DNA: TGCAGCGTTGAGAGGAGGAGGACAGGGGGAAGCACAGATACGCAGTATTTT; CDR3 protein: CSVERRRTGGSTDTQYF
D gene: NA; V gene: TRBV12-2; J gene: TRBJ2-1; clone size: NA; CDR3 DNA: TGTGCAAGTCGCTTATTGATCCGAGGACTAGCATCAACAAGGGGTAGCAATGAGCAGTTCTTC; CDR3 protein: CASRLLIRGLASTRGSNEQFF
D gene: NA; V gene: TRBV20-1; J gene: TRBJ1-3; clone size: NA; CDR3 DNA: TGCAGTGCCGCTTTTGGAAACACCATATATTTT; CDR3 protein: CSAAFGNTIYF
D gene: TRBD1; V gene: TRBV9; J gene: TRBJ1-5; clone size: NA; CDR3 DNA: TGTGCCAGCAGCGTAGGGACAGGGGGAGGTCAGCCCCAGCATTTT; CDR3 protein: CASSVGTGGGQPQHF
D gene: NA; V gene: TRBV5-6; J gene: TRBJ1-2; clone size: NA; CDR3 DNA: TGTGCCAGCAGCTTACGAGGAGGGGCTAACTATGGCTACACCTTC; CDR3 protein: CASSLRGGANYGYTF
D gene: TRBD1; V gene: TRBV27; J gene: TRBJ1-1; clone size: NA; CDR3 DNA: TGTGCCAGCAGTTCCCCAAGACAGGGGAGAAACACTGAAGCTTTCTTT; CDR3 protein: CASSSPRQGRNTEAFF
D gene: NA; V gene: TRBV28; J gene: TRBJ1-2; clone size: NA; CDR3 DNA: TGTGCCAGCCTTACAGCGCCCTATGGCTACACCTTC; CDR3 protein: CASLTAPYGYTF
D gene: NA; V gene: TRBV5-1; J gene: TRBJ1-3; clone size: once; CDR3 DNA: TGCGCCAGCAGCTTGGTGGGTAGAGTCTCTGGAAACACCATATATTTT; CDR3 protein: CASSLVGRVSGNTIYF
D gene: NA; V gene: TRBV6-5; J gene: TRBJ1-5; clone size: NA; CDR3 DNA: TGTGCCAGCAGCTCGACGCGGTATAGCAATCAGCCCCAGCATTTT; CDR3 protein: CASSSTRYSNQPQHF
D gene: TRBD1; V gene: TRBV5-1; J gene: TRBJ2-1; clone size: once; CDR3 DNA: TGCGCCAGCAGCCGTCTGGGACAGATTCCCAATGAGCAGTTCTTC; CDR3 protein: CASSRLGQIPNEQFF
D gene: NA; V gene: TRBV29-1; J gene: TRBJ2-7; clone size: NA; CDR3 DNA: TGCAGCGTCGCAGGGTTCCCTAGCGAGCAGTACTTC; CDR3 protein: CSVAGFPSEQYF
D gene: NA; V gene: TRBV28; J gene: TRBJ1-3; clone size: NA; CDR3 DNA: TGTGCCAGCAGTTTATGGACTCTTCGCGGTGGAAACACCATATATTTT; CDR3 protein: CASSLWTLRGGNTIYF
D gene: TRBD1; V gene: TRBV5-1; J gene: TRBJ2-7; clone size: NA; CDR3 DNA: TGCGCCAGCAGGCCGTCTATTGACAGGGGTTACGAGCAGTACTTC; CDR3 protein: CASRPSIDRGYEQYF
D gene: NA; V gene: TRBV7-8; J gene: TRBJ2-7; clone size: NA; CDR3 DNA: TGTGCCAGCAGCTCCCACGTAAGTTACGAGCAGTACTTC; CDR3 protein: CASSSHVSYEQYF
D gene: NA; V gene: TRBV28; J gene: TRBJ1-4; clone size: NA; CDR3 DNA: TGTGCCAGCAGTTTGTCAGGGAACATCGCAACTAATGAAAAACTGTTTTTT; CDR3 protein: CASSLSGNIATNEKLFF
D gene: NA; V gene: TRBV4-1; J gene: TRBJ2-5; clone size: NA; CDR3 DNA: TGCGCCAGCAGCCAAGAAGGTTCCCCGAAAGAGACCCAGTACTTC; CDR3 protein: CASSQEGSPKETQYF
D gene: NA; V gene: TRBV18; J gene: TRBJ2-1; clone size: NA; CDR3 DNA: TGTGCCAGCTCACCACCCACCCGGGGCTCCTACAATGAGCAGTTCTTC; CDR3 protein: CASSPPTRGSYNEQFF
D gene: NA; V gene: TRBV28; J gene: TRBJ2-2; clone size: once; CDR3 DNA: TGTGCCAGCAGTTTGCAGGGGGGGGAGCTGTTTTTT; CDR3 protein: CASSLQGGELFF
D gene: TRBD1; V gene: TRBV5-1; J gene: TRBJ1-1; clone size: NA; CDR3 DNA: TGCGCCAGCAGCATGCAGGGGGCATTAGGCACTGAAGCTTTCTTT; CDR3 protein: CASSMQGALGTEAFF
D gene: NA; V gene: TRBV7-2; J gene: TRBJ2-3; clone size: NA; CDR3 DNA: TGTGCCAGCAGCTTAGTGGGTTTAAGTCGGGGCACAGATACGCAGTATTTT; CDR3 protein: CASSLVGLSRGTDTQYF